Sequencing of this T cell receptor (beta chain) was carried out in a study of CDR3 diversity in severe acne. This CDR3 has 14 amino acids. The germline V gene has CDR1 DFQATT and CDR2 SNEGSKA (reference sequence). Trimming at V came to 6 bases and at J to 2 bases, leaving 8 bases not matched to a gene. From the PCR reads, TCRdb called clonotypes with MiXCR, one entry per CDR3 protein. The sample records around 91,000 distinct CDR3 sequences, 45% to 55% being singletons. The source of this sequence is a male donor in good health, without acne. Sequencing was performed on blood. V is TRBV20-1 and J is TRBJ2-7; 9 bases align to TRBD1. Written as DNA, the CDR3 is TGCAGTGCCAGAACAGGGGGCCCTACCTACGAGCAGTACTTC. It specifies CSARTGGPTYEQYF.